This TCR beta chain was documented in a study of OX40 agonist ivuxolimab in advanced cancers. Study background: Every 2 weeks, ivuxolimab was infused into the patients intravenously at between 0.01 and 10 mg/kg.

Findings and limits, study-wide: Average numbers of expanded clones were greater in CD8+ T cells than in CD4+. In the 0.1 to 3.0 mg/kg range, CD4+ and CD8+ blood T cells had expanded clonally by week 6.

Comment on this clone: The antigen is not known.

Germline V gene sequence: CDR1 SGHTA, CDR2 FQGNSA. Trimming took 2 bases from V and 6 from J; bases not matched to a gene: 5. The CDR3 has 14 amino acids. Clones were sequenced by immunoSEQ multiplex PCR, and TCRdb holds only the in-frame ones, with some missing. This table holds about 7,000 clones, around three quarters found once. Patients with a history of autoimmune disease or on systemic immunosuppression were excluded. The source of this sequence is an adult with an advanced solid tumor such as melanoma, head and neck, liver or kidney cancer. The V and J genes are TRBV7-2 and TRBJ2-3; 7 bases fit TRBD1. The sample consisted of CD4+ or CD8+ T cells sorted from blood, taken in a trial of the OX40 agonist ivuxolimab. CDR3 sequence reads: CASSLTGVGDTQYF. CDR3 nucleotide sequence: TGTGCCAGCAGCTTAACAGGGGTTGGCGATACGCAGTATTTT.